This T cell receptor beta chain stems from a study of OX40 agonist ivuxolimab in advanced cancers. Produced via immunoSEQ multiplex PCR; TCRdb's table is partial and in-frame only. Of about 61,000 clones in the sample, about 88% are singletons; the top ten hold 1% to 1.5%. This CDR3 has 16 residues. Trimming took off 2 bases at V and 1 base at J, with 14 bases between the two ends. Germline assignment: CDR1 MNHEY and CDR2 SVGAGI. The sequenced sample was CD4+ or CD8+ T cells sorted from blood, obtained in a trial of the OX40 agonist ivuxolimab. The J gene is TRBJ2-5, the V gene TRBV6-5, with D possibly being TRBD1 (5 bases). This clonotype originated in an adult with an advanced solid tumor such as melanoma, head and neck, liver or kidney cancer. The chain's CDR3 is CASSYLGSRAQETQYF. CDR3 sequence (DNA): TGTGCCAGCAGTTACCTGGGTTCCAGGGCCCAAGAGACCCAGTACTTC.